This is a list of T cell receptor beta chains from one sample in a study of CD8 T cells in Susac syndrome. TCRdb itself ran the immunoSEQ multiplex PCR reads through MiXCR, one entry per CDR3 protein. The top ten clones hold 0.095% to 0.12% of a sample with roughly 250,000 distinct CDR3 sequences, 90% to 97% of them seen once. Sample: CD4+ T cells from PBMCs. All receptors come from a human donor with Susac syndrome. CDR3s include the opening cysteine and the closing phenylalanine or tryptophan. Each record gives: D gene, J gene, clone size, V gene, CDR3 protein, CDR3 DNA. The D gene is left open where the match is weak. Not every row has a clone size; where given, it reads once, few, many or a size class.

. | TRBJ1-1 | . | TRBV20-1 | CSAIQGNMNTEAFF | TGCAGTGCTATCCAGGGCAATATGAACACTGAAGCTTTCTTT
. | TRBJ2-1 | . | TRBV2 | CASSVDRQKGSYNEQFF | TGTGCCAGCAGCGTGGACAGACAGAAGGGCTCCTACAATGAGCAGTTCTTC
. | TRBJ2-1 | . | TRBV28 | CASSHFDEQFF | TGTGCCAGCAGTCATTTCGATGAGCAGTTCTTC
TRBD2 | TRBJ2-1 | . | TRBV14 | CASSLFGTSNINEQFF | TGTGCCAGCAGCCTATTTGGGACTAGCAATATCAATGAGCAGTTCTTC
. | TRBJ1-1 | . | TRBV28 | CASARQLNTEAFF | TGTGCCAGCGCGCGACAGTTGAACACTGAAGCTTTCTTT
. | TRBJ2-1 | . | TRBV3-1 | CASSQGLVEKFF | TGTGCCAGCAGCCAAGGACTAGTGGAAAAGTTCTTC
. | TRBJ2-4 | . | TRBV11-3 | CASSQRTSDGNIQYF | TGTGCCAGCAGCCAACGGACATCCGATGGGAACATTCAGTACTTC
TRBD1 | TRBJ2-3 | . | TRBV5-1 | CASSLGDRVGTDTQYF | TGCGCCAGCAGCTTGGGGGACAGAGTAGGCACAGATACGCAGTATTTT
. | TRBJ2-3 | . | TRBV5-1 | CASSSGPSTDTQYF | TGCGCCAGCAGCTCCGGGCCAAGCACAGATACGCAGTATTTT
. | TRBJ2-7 | . | TRBV9 | CASSGAQGGQYF | TGTGCCAGCAGCGGGGCCCAAGGAGGGCAGTACTTC
. | TRBJ1-2 | . | TRBV30 | CAWRGIGGLYGYTF | TGTGCCTGGAGGGGGATCGGGGGGCTCTATGGCTACACCTTC
. | TRBJ2-2 | . | TRBV30 | CARPVGVNTGELFF | TGTGCCCGCCCGGTGGGGGTGAACACCGGGGAGCTGTTTTTT
. | TRBJ1-1 | . | TRBV18 | CASSPITANTEAFF | TGTGCCAGCTCACCTATAACAGCGAACACTGAAGCTTTCTTT
. | TRBJ1-5 | . | TRBV4-1 | CASSKGQPRGQPQHF | TGCGCCAGCAGCAAAGGACAGCCACGGGGTCAGCCCCAGCATTTT
. | TRBJ2-7 | . | TRBV20-1 | CSGQQGISYEQYF | TGCAGCGGGCAGCAGGGGATCTCCTACGAGCAGTACTTC
. | TRBJ2-5 | . | TRBV28 | CASERGRETQYF | TGTGCCAGCGAAAGGGGCCGAGAGACCCAGTACTTC
. | TRBJ1-1 | . | TRBV12-3/TRBV12-4 | CASTIQGSEAFF | TGTGCCAGCACCATTCAGGGGAGTGAAGCTTTCTTT
. | TRBJ2-1 | . | TRBV11-3 | CASSSRDRPGYNEQFF | TGTGCCAGCAGCTCTAGAGACAGGCCTGGTTACAATGAGCAGTTCTTC
TRBD1 | TRBJ2-6 | . | TRBV7-9 | CASSMGQGTGANVLTF | TGTGCCAGCAGCATGGGACAGGGGACTGGGGCCAACGTCCTGACTTTC
. | TRBJ2-1 | . | TRBV5-4 | CASSSRTVPYNEQFF | TGTGCCAGCAGCTCGAGGACTGTACCTTACAATGAGCAGTTCTTC
. | TRBJ2-1 | . | TRBV14 | CASRRNTGKGGEQFF | TGTGCCAGCAGACGTAACACCGGGAAGGGTGGTGAGCAGTTCTTC
. | TRBJ2-7 | . | TRBV28 | CASSSPDRLSSYEQYF | TGTGCCAGCAGCTCCCCGGACCGTCTATCGTCCTACGAGCAGTACTTC
. | TRBJ2-6 | . | TRBV30 | CAWSTGYSGANVLTF | TGTGCCTGGAGTACGGGGTACTCTGGGGCCAACGTCCTGACTTTC
. | TRBJ2-3 | . | TRBV27 | CASSLLDREGDTQYF | TGTGCCAGCAGTTTACTAGACAGGGAGGGGGATACGCAGTATTTT
. | TRBJ2-7 | . | TRBV6-6 | CASSSSFQMRVEQYF | TGTGCCAGCAGTTCCTCGTTCCAGATGCGAGTCGAGCAGTACTTC
. | TRBJ2-5 | . | TRBV27 | CASSRGDQETQYF | TGTGCCAGCTCACGTGGGGACCAAGAGACCCAGTACTTC
. | TRBJ2-7 | . | TRBV7-9 | CASSGEGGRNSYEQYF | TGTGCCAGCAGCGGAGAGGGGGGCCGGAACTCCTACGAGCAGTACTTC
. | TRBJ2-1 | once | TRBV27 | CASSPRLWLNNEQFF | TGTGCCAGCAGTCCCCGTCTGTGGCTAAACAATGAGCAGTTCTTC